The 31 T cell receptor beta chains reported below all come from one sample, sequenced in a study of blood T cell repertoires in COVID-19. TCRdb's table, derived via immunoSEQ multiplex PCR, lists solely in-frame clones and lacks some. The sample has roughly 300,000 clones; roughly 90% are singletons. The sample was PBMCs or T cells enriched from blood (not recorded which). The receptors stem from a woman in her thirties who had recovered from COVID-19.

CDR3 protein: CASSLAYNQPQHF. The CDR3 DNA reads TGTGCCAGCAGTTTAGCGTATAATCAGCCCCAGCATTTT. The chain employs TRBV12-3 or TRBV12-4 and TRBJ1-5; no definite D call. With 0 bases removed from V and 4 bases from J, the gap between germline ends came to 4 bases. The CDR3 is 13 amino acids.

In nucleotides, the CDR3 is TGTGCCAGCAGTTTGTTCGCTAGCGGGGGCCTCCAAGAGACCCAGTACTTC. Residues: CASSLFASGGLQETQYF. This chain links TRBV27 with TRBJ2-5, with 10 bases that match TRBD2. V lost 3 bases to trimming and J lost 1 base; unmatched junction nucleotides: 8. The CDR3 sequence is 17 residues long. Germline V CDR1 and CDR2: MNHEY, SMNVEV (reference sequence).

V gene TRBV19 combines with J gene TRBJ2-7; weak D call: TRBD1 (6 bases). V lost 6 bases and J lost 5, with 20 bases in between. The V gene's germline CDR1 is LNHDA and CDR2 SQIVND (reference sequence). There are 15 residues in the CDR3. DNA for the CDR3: TGTGCCAGTAGCCCCCACGTGGGAAGGGGGAACGAGCAGTACTTC. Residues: CASSPHVGRGNEQYF.

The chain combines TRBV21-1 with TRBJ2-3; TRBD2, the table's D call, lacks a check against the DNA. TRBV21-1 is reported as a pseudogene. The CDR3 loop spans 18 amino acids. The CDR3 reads CASSKVATSGRTTDTQYF. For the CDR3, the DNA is TGTGCCAGCAGCAAAGTAGCGACTAGCGGGAGAACCACAGATACGCAGTATTTT.

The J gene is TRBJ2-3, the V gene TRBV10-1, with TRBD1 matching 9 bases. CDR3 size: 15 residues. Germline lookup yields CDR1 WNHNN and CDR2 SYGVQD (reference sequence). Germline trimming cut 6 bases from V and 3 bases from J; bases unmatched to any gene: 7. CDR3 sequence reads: CASRQGQGRTDTQYF. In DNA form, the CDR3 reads TGCGCCAGCAGACAAGGACAGGGGCGAACAGATACGCAGTATTTT.

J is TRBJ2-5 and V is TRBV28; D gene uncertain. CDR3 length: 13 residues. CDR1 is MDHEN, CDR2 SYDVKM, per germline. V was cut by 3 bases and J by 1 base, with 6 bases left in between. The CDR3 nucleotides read TGTGCCAGCAGTTTGTCATTCCAAGAGACCCAGTACTTC. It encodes CASSLSFQETQYF.

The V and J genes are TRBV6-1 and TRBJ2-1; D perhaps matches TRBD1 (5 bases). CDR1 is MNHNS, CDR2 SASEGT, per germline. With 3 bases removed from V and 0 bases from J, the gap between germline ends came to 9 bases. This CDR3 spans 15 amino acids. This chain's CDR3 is CASSETRASYNEQFF. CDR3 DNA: TGTGCCAGCAGTGAGACCAGGGCCTCCTACAATGAGCAGTTCTTC.

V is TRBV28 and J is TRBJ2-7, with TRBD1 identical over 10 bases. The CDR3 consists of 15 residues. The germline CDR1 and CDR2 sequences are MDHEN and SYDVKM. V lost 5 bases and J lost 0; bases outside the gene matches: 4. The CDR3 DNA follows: TGTGCCAGCAGTGGGGGACAGGGGATCTCCTACGAGCAGTACTTC. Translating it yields CASSGGQGISYEQYF.

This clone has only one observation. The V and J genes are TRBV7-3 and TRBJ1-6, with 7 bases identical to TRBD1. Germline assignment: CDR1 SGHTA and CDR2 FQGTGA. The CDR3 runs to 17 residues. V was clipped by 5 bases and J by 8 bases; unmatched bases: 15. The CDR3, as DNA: TGTGCCAGCAGCCACAAGCCGGGGGACAGACTATATTCACCCCTCCACTTT. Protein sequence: CASSHKPGDRLYSPLHF. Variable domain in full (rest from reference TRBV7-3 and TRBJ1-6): GAGVSQTPSNKVTEKGKYVELRCDPISGHTALYWYRQSLGQGPEFLIYFQGTGAADDSGLPNDRFFAVRPEGSVSTLKIQRTERGDSAVYLCASSHKPGDRLYSPLHFGNGTRLTVT.

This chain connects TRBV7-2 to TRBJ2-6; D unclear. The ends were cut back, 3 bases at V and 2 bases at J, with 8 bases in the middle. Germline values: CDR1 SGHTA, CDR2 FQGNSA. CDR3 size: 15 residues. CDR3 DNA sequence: TGTGCCAGCAGCTTGACATCCCCTGGGGCCAACGTCCTGACTTTC. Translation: CASSLTSPGANVLTF.

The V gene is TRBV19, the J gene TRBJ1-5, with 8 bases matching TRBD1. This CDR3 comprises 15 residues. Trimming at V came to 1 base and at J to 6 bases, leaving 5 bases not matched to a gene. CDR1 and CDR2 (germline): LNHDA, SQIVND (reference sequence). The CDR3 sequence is CASSIGTGPGQPQHF. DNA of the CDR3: TGTGCCAGTAGTATAGGGACAGGGCCCGGTCAGCCCCAGCATTTT.

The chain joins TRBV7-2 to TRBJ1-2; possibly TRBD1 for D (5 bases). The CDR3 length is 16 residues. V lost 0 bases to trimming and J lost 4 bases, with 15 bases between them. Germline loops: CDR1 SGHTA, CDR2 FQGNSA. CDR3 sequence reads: CASSLASARAVYGYTF. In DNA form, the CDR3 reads TGTGCCAGCAGCTTAGCGTCCGCCAGGGCCGTCTATGGCTACACCTTC.

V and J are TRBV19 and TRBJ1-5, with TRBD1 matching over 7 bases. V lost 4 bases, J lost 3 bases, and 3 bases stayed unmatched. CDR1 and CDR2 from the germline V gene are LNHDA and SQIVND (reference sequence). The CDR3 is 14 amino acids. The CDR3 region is CASSRGQINQPQHF. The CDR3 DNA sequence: TGTGCCAGTAGTAGGGGACAGATCAATCAGCCCCAGCATTTT. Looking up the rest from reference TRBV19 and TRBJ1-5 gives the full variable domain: DGGITQSPKYLFRKEGQNVTLSCEQNLNHDAMYWYRQDPGQGLRLIYYSQIVNDFQKGDIAEGYSVSREKKESFPLTVTSAQKNPTAFYLCASSRGQINQPQHFGDGTRLSIL.

The CDR3 DNA reads as TGTGCCAGCAGCTCGGCCGGGCTAGCGGGAGTCAATGAGCAGTTCTTC. Amino acids: CASSSAGLAGVNEQFF. V is TRBV7-2 and J is TRBJ2-1; 10 bases map to TRBD2. This CDR3 is built from 16 residues. Germline trimming cut 4 bases from V and 6 bases from J; bases unmatched to any gene: 9. The germline CDR1 and CDR2 sequences are SGHTA and FQGNSA.

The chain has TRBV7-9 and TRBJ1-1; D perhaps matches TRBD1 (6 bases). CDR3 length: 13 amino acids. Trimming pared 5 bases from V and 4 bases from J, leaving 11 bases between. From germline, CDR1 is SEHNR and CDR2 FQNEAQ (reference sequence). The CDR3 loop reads CASSRTAGTEAFF. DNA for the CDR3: TGTGCCAGCAGCCGGACAGCCGGCACTGAAGCTTTCTTT.

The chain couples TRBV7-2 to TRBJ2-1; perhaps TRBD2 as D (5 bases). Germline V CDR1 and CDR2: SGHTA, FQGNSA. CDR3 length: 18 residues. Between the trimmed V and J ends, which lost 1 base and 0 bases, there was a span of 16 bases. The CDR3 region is CASSLGSPGLSSYNEQFF. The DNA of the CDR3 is TGTGCCAGCAGCTTAGGGTCGCCAGGACTTAGCTCCTACAATGAGCAGTTCTTC.

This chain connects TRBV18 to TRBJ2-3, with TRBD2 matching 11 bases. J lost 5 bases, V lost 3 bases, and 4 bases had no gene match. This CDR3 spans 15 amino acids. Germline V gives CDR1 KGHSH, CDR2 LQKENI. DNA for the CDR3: TGTGCCAGCTCACCGGAACTAGCGGGGGAAGATACGCAGTATTTT. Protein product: CASSPELAGEDTQYF.

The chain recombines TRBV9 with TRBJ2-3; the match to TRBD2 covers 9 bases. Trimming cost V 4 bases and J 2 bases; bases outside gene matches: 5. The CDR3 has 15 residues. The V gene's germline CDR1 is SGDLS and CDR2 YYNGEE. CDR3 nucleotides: TGTGCCAGCAGCAGAAGCGGGAGGAACACAGATACGCAGTATTTT. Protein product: CASSRSGRNTDTQYF.

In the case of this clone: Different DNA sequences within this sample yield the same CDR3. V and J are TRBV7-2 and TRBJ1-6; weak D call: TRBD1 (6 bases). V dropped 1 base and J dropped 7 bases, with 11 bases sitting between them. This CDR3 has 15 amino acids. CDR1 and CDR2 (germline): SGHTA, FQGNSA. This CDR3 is CASSLDRVGNSPLHF. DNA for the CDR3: TGTGCCAGCAGCTTAGACAGGGTTGGAAATTCACCCCTCCACTTT.

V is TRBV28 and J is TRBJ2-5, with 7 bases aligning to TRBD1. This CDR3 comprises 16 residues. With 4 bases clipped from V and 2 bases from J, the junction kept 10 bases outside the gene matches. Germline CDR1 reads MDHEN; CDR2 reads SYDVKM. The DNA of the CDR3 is TGTGCCAGCAGTTGGGACCGGGACAGTCAACAAGAGACCCAGTACTTC. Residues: CASSWDRDSQQETQYF. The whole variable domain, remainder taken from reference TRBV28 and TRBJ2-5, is DVKVTQSSRYLVKRTGEKVFLECVQDMDHENMFWYRQDPGLGLRLIYFSYDVKMKEKGDIPEGYSVSREKKERFSLILESASTNQTSMYLCASSWDRDSQQETQYFGPGTRLLVL.

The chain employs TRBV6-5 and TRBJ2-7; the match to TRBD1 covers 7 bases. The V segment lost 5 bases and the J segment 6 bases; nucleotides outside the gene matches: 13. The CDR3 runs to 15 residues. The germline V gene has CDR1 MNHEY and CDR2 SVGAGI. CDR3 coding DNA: TGTGCCAGCAGTAAATCCGGGACAGCCGCCGTCGAGCAGTACTTC. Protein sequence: CASSKSGTAAVEQYF.

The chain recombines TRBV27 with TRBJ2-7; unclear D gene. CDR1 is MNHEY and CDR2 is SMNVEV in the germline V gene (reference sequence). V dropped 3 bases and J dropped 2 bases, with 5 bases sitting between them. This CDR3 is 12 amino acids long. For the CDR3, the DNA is TGTGCCAGCAGTTTTGGCCCCTACGAGCAGTACTTC. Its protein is CASSFGPYEQYF.

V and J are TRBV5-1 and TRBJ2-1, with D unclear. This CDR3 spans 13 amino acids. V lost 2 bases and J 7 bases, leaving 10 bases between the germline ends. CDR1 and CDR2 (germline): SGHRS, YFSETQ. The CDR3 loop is CASSLDRQNEQFF. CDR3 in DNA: TGCGCCAGCAGCTTAGACCGACAAAATGAGCAGTTCTTC.

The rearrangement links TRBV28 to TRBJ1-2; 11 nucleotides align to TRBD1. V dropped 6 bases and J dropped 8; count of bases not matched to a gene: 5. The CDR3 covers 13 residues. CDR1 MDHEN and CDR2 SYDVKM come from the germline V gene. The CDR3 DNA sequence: TGTGCCAGCAGCCGGACAGGGGGCTACGGCTACACCTTC. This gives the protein CASSRTGGYGYTF.

This CDR3 reads CASSRRQGSTEAFF. As DNA, the CDR3 is TGTGCCAGCAGTCGCCGCCAGGGGTCCACTGAAGCTTTCTTT. The rearrangement links TRBV6-5 to TRBJ1-1; tentative D call: TRBD1 (6 bases). The CDR3 contains 14 residues. The germline gives CDR1 MNHEY, CDR2 SVGAGI. The V gene lost 5 bases and the J gene lost 4 bases, with 14 bases spanning the gap.

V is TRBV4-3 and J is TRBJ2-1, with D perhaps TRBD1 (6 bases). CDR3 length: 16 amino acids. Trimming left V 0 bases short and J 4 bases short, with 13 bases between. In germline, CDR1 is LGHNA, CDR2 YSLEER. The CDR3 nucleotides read TGCGCCAGCAGCCAAGAGGCCTGGACAGTTTACAATGAGCAGTTCTTC. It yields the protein CASSQEAWTVYNEQFF.

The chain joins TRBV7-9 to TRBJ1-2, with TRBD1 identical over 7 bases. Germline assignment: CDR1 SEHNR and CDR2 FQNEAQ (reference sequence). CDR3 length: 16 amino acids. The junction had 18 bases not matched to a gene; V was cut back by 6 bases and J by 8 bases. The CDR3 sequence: CASSSPDQTGLDGYTF. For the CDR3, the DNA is TGTGCCAGCAGTTCTCCAGATCAGACAGGGTTAGACGGCTACACCTTC.

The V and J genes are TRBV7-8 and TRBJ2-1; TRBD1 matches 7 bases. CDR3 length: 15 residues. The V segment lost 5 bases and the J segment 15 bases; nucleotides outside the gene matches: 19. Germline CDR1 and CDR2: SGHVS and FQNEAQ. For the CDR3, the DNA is TGTGCCAGCAGCCCAAACCCGAATCACAATGAGGGGGCGTTCTTC. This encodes CASSPNPNHNEGAFF.

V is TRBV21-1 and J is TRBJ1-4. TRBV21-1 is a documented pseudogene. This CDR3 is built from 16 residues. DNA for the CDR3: TGTGCCAGCAGCAAAAGGTTCAGAGTTCTAGCCCTAAAACTGTTTTTT. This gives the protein CASSKRFRVLALKLFF.

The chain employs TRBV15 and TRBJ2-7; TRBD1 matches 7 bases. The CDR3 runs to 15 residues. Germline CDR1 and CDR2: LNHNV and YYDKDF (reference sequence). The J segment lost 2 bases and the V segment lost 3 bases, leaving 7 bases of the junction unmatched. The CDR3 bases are TGTGCCACCAGCAGTTTTCCCGGGACAGCCTACGAGCAGTACTTC. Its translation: CATSSFPGTAYEQYF.

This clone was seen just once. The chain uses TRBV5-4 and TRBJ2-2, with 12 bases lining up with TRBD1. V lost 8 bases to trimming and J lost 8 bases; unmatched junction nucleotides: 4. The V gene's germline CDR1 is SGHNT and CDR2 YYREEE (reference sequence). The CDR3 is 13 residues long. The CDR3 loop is CASGTGGMGELFF. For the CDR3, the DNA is TGTGCCAGTGGGACAGGGGGCATGGGGGAGCTGTTTTTT. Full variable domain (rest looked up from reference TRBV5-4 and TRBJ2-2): ETGVTQSPTHLIKTRGQQVTLRCSSQSGHNTVSWYQQALGQGPQFIFQYYREEENGRGNFPPRFSGLQFPNYSSELNVNALELDDSALYLCASGTGGMGELFFGEGSRLTVL.